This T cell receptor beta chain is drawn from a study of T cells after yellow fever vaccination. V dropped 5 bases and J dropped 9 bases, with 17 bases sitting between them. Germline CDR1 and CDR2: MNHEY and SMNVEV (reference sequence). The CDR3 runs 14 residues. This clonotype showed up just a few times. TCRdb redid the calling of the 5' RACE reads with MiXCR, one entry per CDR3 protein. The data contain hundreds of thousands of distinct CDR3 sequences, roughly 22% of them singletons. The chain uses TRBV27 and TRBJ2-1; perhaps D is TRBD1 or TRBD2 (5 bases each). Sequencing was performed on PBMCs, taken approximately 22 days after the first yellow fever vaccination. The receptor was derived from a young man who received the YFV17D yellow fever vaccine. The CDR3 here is CASSMDGAYSEQFF. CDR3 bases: TGTGCCAGCAGTATGGACGGGGCCTATAGTGAGCAGTTCTTC.